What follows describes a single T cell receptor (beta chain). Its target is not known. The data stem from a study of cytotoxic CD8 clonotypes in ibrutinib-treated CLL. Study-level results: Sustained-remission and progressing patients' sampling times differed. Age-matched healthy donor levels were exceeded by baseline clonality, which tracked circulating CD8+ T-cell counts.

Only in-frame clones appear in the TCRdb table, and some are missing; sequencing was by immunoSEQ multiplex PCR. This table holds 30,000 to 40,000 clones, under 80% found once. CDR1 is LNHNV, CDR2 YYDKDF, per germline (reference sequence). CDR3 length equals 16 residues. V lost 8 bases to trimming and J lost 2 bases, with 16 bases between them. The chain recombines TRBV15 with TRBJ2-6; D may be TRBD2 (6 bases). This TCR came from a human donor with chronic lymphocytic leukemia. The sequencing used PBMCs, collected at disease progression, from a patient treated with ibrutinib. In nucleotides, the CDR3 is TGTGCCACCGGTCGGGGAGGAACACCTGGGGCCAACGTCCTGACTTTC. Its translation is CATGRGGTPGANVLTF.